The sequence of this TCR beta chain was determined in a study of blood T cell repertoires in COVID-19. Study overall: Samples came from the United States, Italy and Spain, spanning acute and convalescent COVID-19. T cells, B-cell-depleted T cells, or PBMCs provided the cDNA or gDNA that served as material.

The V and J ends lost 11 bases and 0 bases, in that order; junction bases with no gene match: 18. The CDR3 runs 17 residues. Germline CDR1 LNHDA, CDR2 SQIVND (reference sequence). Here immunoSEQ multiplex PCR was the method, and the copy in TCRdb shows in-frame clones only, minus some. This sample carries roughly 340,000 clones, about nine tenths of them seen once, and the ten largest clones take around 6%. The TCR was taken from a woman aged 45-60 years with COVID-19, enrolled during active disease. The V and J genes are TRBV19 and TRBJ1-1, with 7 bases matching TRBD1. Sequencing used peripheral blood. This CDR3 reads CASSPGAGGLLNTEAFF. CDR3 nucleotides: TGTGCCTCTTCCCCCGGGGCAGGGGGACTTCTGAACACTGAAGCTTTCTTT.